The 21 T cell receptor beta chains reported below all come from one sample, sequenced in a study of OX40 agonist ivuxolimab in advanced cancers. This table comes from immunoSEQ multiplex PCR, and its TCRdb copy is limited to in-frame clones, with some not included. This sample has under 90,000 clones, with 90% to 95% found just once. Sequences were derived from CD4+ or CD8+ T cells sorted from blood, sampled in a trial of the OX40 agonist ivuxolimab. The source is an adult with an advanced solid tumor such as melanoma, head and neck, liver or kidney cancer.

The chain has TRBV28 and TRBJ1-4; D remains unclear. Trimming left V 7 bases short and J 0 bases short, with 9 bases between. From germline, CDR1 is MDHEN and CDR2 SYDVKM. The CDR3 contains 14 residues. For the CDR3, the DNA is TGTGCCAGCACCGAGACCTCAACTAATGAAAAACTGTTTTTT. It translates to CASTETSTNEKLFF.

The chain joins TRBV6-5 to TRBJ2-7; D unclear. Deletions cut 0 bases from V and 0 bases from J, with 6 bases between. This CDR3 has 14 amino acids. Germline V gene sequence: CDR1 MNHEY, CDR2 SVGAGI. The CDR3 is CASSYSSFSYEQYF. As DNA, the CDR3 is TGTGCCAGCAGTTACTCAAGTTTCTCCTACGAGCAGTACTTC.

The rearrangement joins TRBV7-6 to TRBJ2-7, with 8 bases matching TRBD2. The CDR3 sequence is 17 residues long. J lost 0 bases, V lost 1 base, and 8 bases had no gene match. CDR1 and CDR2 from the germline V gene are SGHVS and FNYEAQ. Here the CDR3 reads CASSLDSGGGLSYEQYF. The CDR3 bases are TGTGCCAGCAGCTTAGATTCCGGGGGGGGACTCTCCTACGAGCAGTACTTC. Looking up the rest from reference TRBV7-6 and TRBJ2-7 gives the full variable domain: GAGVSQSPRYKVTKRGQDVALRCDPISGHVSLYWYRQALGQGPEFLTYFNYEAQQDKSGLPNDRFSAERPEGSISTLTIQRTEQRDSAMYRCASSLDSGGGLSYEQYFGPGTRLTVT.

The rearrangement links TRBV9 to TRBJ2-1; 10 bases agree with TRBD2. This CDR3 comprises 14 residues. V was pared by 2 bases and J by 4 bases, with 0 bases of the junction left unmatched. In germline, CDR1 is SGDLS, CDR2 YYNGEE. The CDR3 nucleotides read TGTGCCAGCAGCGTTAGCGGGGGGTACAATGAGCAGTTCTTC. This gives the protein CASSVSGGYNEQFF. The complete variable domain, with remaining parts taken from reference TRBV9 and TRBJ2-1, reads DSGVTQTPKHLITATGQRVTLRCSPRSGDLSVYWYQQSLDQGLQFLIQYYNGEERAKGNILERFSAQQFPDLHSELNLSSLELGDSALYFCASSVSGGYNEQFFGPGTRLTVL.

A few counts support this clone. This chain uses TRBV5-1 with TRBJ1-2, with 7 bases matching TRBD1. Germline V lookup: CDR1 SGHRS, CDR2 YFSETQ. Trimming removed 4 bases from V and 3 bases from J; junction bases left unmatched: 3. The CDR3 has 13 residues. The CDR3 is CASSDTGDYGYTF. DNA of the CDR3: TGCGCCAGCAGCGATACAGGGGACTATGGCTACACCTTC.

Details on this clone: At the DNA level, this CDR3 is encoded by other sequences in the same sample as well. V is TRBV7-9 and J is TRBJ1-4; unclear D gene. Germline CDR1 SEHNR, CDR2 FQNEAQ (reference sequence). V was clipped by 1 base and J by 4 bases, with 4 bases between them. This CDR3 is built from 13 residues. CDR3 DNA: TGTGCCAGCAGCTTAGATCTTAATGAAAAACTGTTTTTT. It is translated as CASSLDLNEKLFF.

The chain is built from TRBV7-9 and TRBJ2-7; TRBD1 might be the D (5 bases). The CDR3 is made up of 15 amino acids. V was trimmed by 1 base and J by 1 base, leaving 11 bases between them. Germline assignment: CDR1 SEHNR and CDR2 FQNEAQ (reference sequence). CDR3 region: CASSLGATASYEQYF. The CDR3 DNA follows: TGTGCCAGCAGCTTAGGAGCGACAGCTTCCTACGAGCAGTACTTC.

CDR3 amino acids: CASSTTGPPEAFF. The CDR3 DNA follows: TGTGCCAGCAGCACGACAGGGCCCCCTGAAGCTTTCTTT. The V and J genes are TRBV28 and TRBJ1-1; 7 nucleotides line up with TRBD1. This CDR3 has 13 residues. The ends lost 6 bases at V and 6 bases at J; junction bases unmatched: 7. Per germline, CDR1 MDHEN and CDR2 SYDVKM.

This chain joins TRBV6-5 and TRBJ2-7, with TRBD1 matching 8 bases. Looked up from germline, CDR1 is MNHEY and CDR2 is SVGAGI. V lost 6 bases, J lost 0 bases, and 4 bases stayed unmatched. This CDR3 region has 14 residues. CDR3 sequence (DNA): TGTGCCAGCAGGGCCGGGACAGGCTCCTACGAGCAGTACTTC. Its translation is CASRAGTGSYEQYF.

The V call is TRBV5-1, the J call TRBJ2-7, with TRBD1 as a possible D gene (5 bases). The V gene lost 7 bases and the J gene lost 2 bases, with 13 bases spanning the gap. Germline CDR1 SGHRS, CDR2 YFSETQ. This CDR3 is 13 amino acids long. The DNA for the CDR3 is TGCGCCAGCGCCAACCCAGGGACCTACGAGCAGTACTTC. Translated: CASANPGTYEQYF. Full variable domain (remainder filled in from reference TRBV5-1 and TRBJ2-7): KAGVTQTPRYLIKTRGQQVTLSCSPISGHRSVSWYQQTPGQGLQFLFEYFSETQRNKGNFPGRFSGRQFSNSRSEMNVSTLELGDSALYLCASANPGTYEQYFGPGTRLTVT.

The chain joins TRBV7-9 to TRBJ1-2; D ambiguous. CDR3 length: 14 residues. Germline V gives CDR1 SEHNR, CDR2 FQNEAQ (reference sequence). Trimming removed 1 base at V and 3 bases at J, with 9 bases between. In DNA, the CDR3 is TGTGCCAGCAGCTTAGGTAGGGAAGACTATGGCTACACCTTC. This codes for CASSLGREDYGYTF.

A note on this clone: The junction and the germline gene differ at one end; a read error may be behind it. J is TRBJ1-5 and V is TRBV2, with D perhaps matching TRBD1 (6 bases). From germline, CDR1 is SNHLY and CDR2 FYNNEI. This CDR3 has 15 residues. This CDR3 reads CASREGDTRNQPQHF. For the CDR3, the DNA is TGTGCCAGCAGAGAAGGGGACACTCGAAATCAGCCCCAGCATTTT.

The chain combines TRBV5-4 with TRBJ1-1; 7 bases agree with TRBD1. Germline loops: CDR1 SGHNT, CDR2 YYREEE (reference sequence). CDR3 size: 16 residues. Losses at the gene ends were 1 base for V and 2 bases for J; bases not matched to a gene: 8. In DNA form, the CDR3 reads TGTGCCAGCAGCTTGCCGGGACAGACACCTAACACTGAAGCTTTCTTT. Translation: CASSLPGQTPNTEAFF. Complete variable domain (other parts from reference TRBV5-4 and TRBJ1-1): ETGVTQSPTHLIKTRGQQVTLRCSSQSGHNTVSWYQQALGQGPQFIFQYYREEENGRGNFPPRFSGLQFPNYSSELNVNALELDDSALYLCASSLPGQTPNTEAFFGQGTRLTVV.

V usage is TRBV7-8 and J usage is TRBJ2-7; D might be TRBD2 (5 bases). This CDR3 has 15 amino acids. Trimming took off 0 bases at V and 2 bases at J, with 11 bases between the two ends. The germline gives CDR1 SGHVS, CDR2 FQNEAQ. In nucleotides, the CDR3 is TGTGCCAGCAGCTTAGCGGGAGTGGCCCCCTACGAGCAGTACTTC. Its protein product is CASSLAGVAPYEQYF.

CDR3 coding DNA: TGTGCCAGCAGCCTTTCAGGGACCCCAAGCACAGATACGCAGTATTTT. Protein: CASSLSGTPSTDTQYF. The chain has TRBV9 and TRBJ2-3; tentatively, D is TRBD1 or TRBD2 (5 bases each). The length of the CDR3 is 16 residues. Germline values: CDR1 SGDLS, CDR2 YYNGEE. With 4 bases removed from V and 0 bases from J, the gap between germline ends came to 15 bases.

This clone came up once. This chain joins TRBV30 and TRBJ2-3; D possibly corresponds to TRBD2 (5 bases). From germline, CDR1 is GTSNPN and CDR2 SVGIG (reference sequence). The CDR3 contains 14 residues. Trimming shortened V by 3 bases and J by 0 bases, and 10 bases separated the two germline ends. In DNA form, the CDR3 reads TGTGCCTGGAGCGGGATAGCTAGCACAGATACGCAGTATTTT. Translated, it gives CAWSGIASTDTQYF. The variable domain in full, completed from reference TRBV30 and TRBJ2-3, reads SQTIHQWPATLVQPVGSPLSLECTVEGTSNPNLYWYRQAAGRGLQLLFYSVGIGQISSEVPQNLSASRPQDRQFILSSKKLLLSDSGFYLCAWSGIASTDTQYFGPGTRLTVL.

The V gene is TRBV10-3, the J gene TRBJ1-3, with D possibly matching TRBD1 (6 bases). Germline loops: CDR1 ENHRY, CDR2 SYGVKD. The CDR3 length is 14 residues. The V end lost 7 bases, the J end lost 3 bases, and 13 bases lay between the germline ends. In nucleotides, the CDR3 is TGTGCCATCACCCCACAGGGTTTTGGAAACACCATATATTTT. This encodes CAITPQGFGNTIYF.

The chain uses TRBV7-9 and TRBJ2-7, with D tentatively TRBD1 (5 bases). Between the trimmed V and J ends, which lost 1 base and 7 bases, there was a span of 11 bases. Per the germline V gene, CDR1 is SEHNR and CDR2 is FQNEAQ (reference sequence). The CDR3 length is 13 residues. The CDR3 DNA is TGTGCCAGCAGCTTAGTGGGGCTTGGGGAGCAGTACTTC. Amino acids: CASSLVGLGEQYF.

The chain has TRBV28 and TRBJ1-2; D is ambiguous. The CDR3 has 14 amino acids. CDR1 is MDHEN, CDR2 SYDVKM, per germline. V lost 1 base, J lost 1 base, and 7 bases lay in between. CDR3 DNA: TGTGCCAGCAGTTTATTTGTCAATAACTATGGCTACACCTTC. This encodes CASSLFVNNYGYTF.

The chain couples TRBV14 to TRBJ2-2; D is possibly TRBD1 (6 bases). The CDR3 consists of 14 residues. V lost 4 bases to trimming and J lost 4 bases, with 10 bases between them. CDR1 is SGHDN and CDR2 is FVKESK in the germline V gene. The CDR3 spells CASSLLGGTGELFF. CDR3 DNA: TGTGCCAGCAGCCTTTTAGGGGGCACCGGGGAGCTGTTTTTT.

This clone was counted a single time. The V gene is TRBV19, the J gene TRBJ2-1, with 11 positions matching TRBD2. CDR1 and CDR2 (germline): LNHDA, SQIVND (reference sequence). Unmatched junction bases numbered 12, after V lost 6 bases and J lost 8 bases. The CDR3 is 16 residues long. CDR3 sequence reads: CASRDPGLAEYYEQFF. The CDR3 coding sequence is TGTGCCAGTAGAGACCCGGGACTAGCGGAGTACTATGAGCAGTTCTTC.